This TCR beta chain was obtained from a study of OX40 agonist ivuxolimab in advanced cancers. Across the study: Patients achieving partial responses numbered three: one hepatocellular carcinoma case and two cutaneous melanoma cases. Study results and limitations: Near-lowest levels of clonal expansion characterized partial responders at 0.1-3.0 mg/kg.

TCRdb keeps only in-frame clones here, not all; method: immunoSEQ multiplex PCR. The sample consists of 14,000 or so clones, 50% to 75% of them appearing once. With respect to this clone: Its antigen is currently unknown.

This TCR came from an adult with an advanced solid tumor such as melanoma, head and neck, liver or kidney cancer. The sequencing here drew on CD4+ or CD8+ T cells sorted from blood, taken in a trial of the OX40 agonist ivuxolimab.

The CDR3 reads CASSESYGYNEQFF. In DNA form, the CDR3 reads TGCGCCAGCAGTGAGTCGTACGGATACAATGAGCAGTTCTTC. This chain uses TRBV10-2 with TRBJ2-1; D gene unclear. The CDR3 length is 14 residues. Trimming cost V 0 bases and J 4 bases, with 7 bases left between them. Germline V gene sequence: CDR1 WSHSY, CDR2 SAAADI.